This is a list of T cell receptor beta chains from one sample in a study of beta chain features in type 1 diabetes. Sequenced by immunoSEQ multiplex PCR; TCRdb stores in-frame clones only, minus some. Of some 150,000 clones detected, about a tenth appear once; the ten largest clones hold nearly 0.65%. Sequences were obtained from central memory CD4+ T cells from blood. The receptors originated from a woman aged 40 to 50 in good health. The CDR3 runs from the conserved cysteine through the conserved F or W. Each record gives: clone size, D gene, V gene, J gene, CDR3 DNA, CDR3 protein. A D gene is named only where the DNA matches it firmly. Rows may omit the clone size; those that give it use once, few, many or a size class.

clone_size: .; d_call: TRBD2; v_call: TRBV7-2; j_call: TRBJ2-3; cdr3_nt: TGTGCCAGCAGCTTTCTAGCGGGGGGGCCAGGAGATACGCAGTATTTT; cdr3_aa: CASSFLAGGPGDTQYF
clone_size: few; d_call: TRBD1; v_call: TRBV27; j_call: TRBJ2-7; cdr3_nt: TGTGCCAGCAGTCCCACAAGACAGGGATTCTACGAGCAGTACTTC; cdr3_aa: CASSPTRQGFYEQYF
clone_size: few; d_call: TRBD2; v_call: TRBV18; j_call: TRBJ2-7; cdr3_nt: TGTGCCAGCTCACCACCCCAGCGGGGGGTCTACGAGCAGTACTTC; cdr3_aa: CASSPPQRGVYEQYF
clone_size: few; d_call: TRBD2; v_call: TRBV10-3; j_call: TRBJ2-1; cdr3_nt: TGTGCCATCAGTGAAGTGGTCGGGGGGAAGCAGTTCTTC; cdr3_aa: CAISEVVGGKQFF
clone_size: .; d_call: TRBD1; v_call: TRBV7-8; j_call: TRBJ2-7; cdr3_nt: TGTGCCAGCAAAGGGACAGGGGTCCCCGAGCAGTACTTC; cdr3_aa: CASKGTGVPEQYF
clone_size: few; d_call: TRBD1; v_call: TRBV7-9; j_call: TRBJ2-7; cdr3_nt: TGTGCCAGCAGCTTAGGAGGGGGGACAGGGAACTACGAGCAGTACTTC; cdr3_aa: CASSLGGGTGNYEQYF
clone_size: .; d_call: .; v_call: TRBV6-5; j_call: TRBJ2-7; cdr3_nt: TGTGCCAGCAGAGAGGGTGGGTCCTACGAGCAGTACTTC; cdr3_aa: CASREGGSYEQYF
clone_size: few; d_call: TRBD2; v_call: TRBV25-1; j_call: TRBJ2-3; cdr3_nt: TGTGCCAGCAGGGAGGGTAGCGGGCGCACAGATACGCAGTATTTT; cdr3_aa: CASREGSGRTDTQYF
clone_size: few; d_call: .; v_call: TRBV5-1; j_call: TRBJ1-4; cdr3_nt: TGCGCCAGCAGCTCGGGGGAGACAGCGGAATATGAAAAACTGTTTTTT; cdr3_aa: CASSSGETAEYEKLFF
clone_size: .; d_call: .; v_call: TRBV6-5; j_call: TRBJ2-3; cdr3_nt: TGTGCCAGCAGTCGGACAGTCACAGATACGCAGTATTTT; cdr3_aa: CASSRTVTDTQYF
clone_size: many; d_call: TRBD1; v_call: TRBV19; j_call: TRBJ2-4; cdr3_nt: TGTGCCAGTAGTAGCATACAGGGGACCCTTTCCATTCAGTACTTC; cdr3_aa: CASSSIQGTLSIQYF
clone_size: .; d_call: .; v_call: TRBV2; j_call: TRBJ1-6; cdr3_nt: TGTGCCAGCAGGGTTTTACACCACCCCAATTCACCCCTCCACTTT; cdr3_aa: CASRVLHHPNSPLHF
clone_size: .; d_call: .; v_call: TRBV4-3; j_call: TRBJ2-5; cdr3_nt: TGCGCCAGCAGCCAAAGACTTGCGTACCAAGAGACCCAGTACTTC; cdr3_aa: CASSQRLAYQETQYF